The 24 T cell receptor beta chains presented below share a single source sample, sequenced in a study of a mutant IDH1 vaccine in newly diagnosed glioma. What these receptors recognize is not known. Regarding time point: week 5, during vaccination. It was 300 ug of mutant IDH1 20-mer peptide that made up each vaccine dose, given with topical imiquimod. TCRdb keeps only in-frame clones here, not all; method: immunoSEQ multiplex PCR. The repertoire includes around 52,000 clones, 75% to 90% of them detected once, and about 4.6% sits in the top ten. Sequenced here: PBMCs, sampled from a glioma patient whose treatment included an IDH1 peptide vaccine. These receptors originate from a woman between 40 and 55 years old with glioma.

This clone was found once. V is TRBV7-2 and J is TRBJ1-2; TRBD1 agrees at 7 bases. Germline CDR1 SGHTA, CDR2 FQGNSA. The CDR3 length is 16 residues. V shed 5 bases, J shed 2 bases, and the junction held 11 bases outside the gene matches. This CDR3 reads CASSAETGIVNYGYTF. CDR3 in DNA: TGTGCCAGCAGCGCCGAGACAGGGATAGTGAACTATGGCTACACCTTC.

The chain joins TRBV6-5 to TRBJ1-3, with D uncertain. Germline V gene data show CDR1 as MNHEY and CDR2 as SVGAGI. There are 12 residues in the CDR3. Between the trimmed V and J ends, which lost 6 bases and 4 bases, there was a span of 7 bases. Here the CDR3 reads CASRSPGNTIYF. CDR3 coding DNA: TGTGCCAGCAGGTCTCCGGGAAACACCATATATTTT.

The V and J genes are TRBV4-3 and TRBJ1-1; D not certain. Germline V gene data show CDR1 as LGHNA and CDR2 as YSLEER. Trimming cost V 1 base and J 1 base, with 10 bases left between them. The CDR3 covers 15 residues. CDR3 loop: CASSQGLEQNTEAFF. CDR3 nucleotides: TGCGCCAGCAGCCAAGGCTTGGAACAGAACACTGAAGCTTTCTTT.

This clone was counted a single time. The chain carries TRBV5-6 and TRBJ1-2; tentatively, D is TRBD1 (5 bases). Between the trimmed V and J ends, which lost 4 bases and 2 bases, there was a span of 18 bases. CDR3 length equals 16 residues. CDR1 and CDR2 from the germline V gene are SGHDT and YYEEEE. The CDR3 DNA follows: TGTGCCAGCAGCGCCCCGGGGGGGATGCGCAACTATGGCTACACCTTC. Translation gives CASSAPGGMRNYGYTF.

This clone occurred once. The chain links TRBV6-6 to TRBJ2-1; no clear D. The V and J ends lost 2 bases and 5 bases respectively, with 10 bases between them. CDR1 and CDR2 from the germline V gene are MNHNY and SVGAGI (reference sequence). This CDR3 comprises 14 residues. The chain's CDR3 is CASSYEDGDNEQFF. The DNA of the CDR3 is TGTGCCAGCAGTTACGAGGACGGAGACAATGAGCAGTTCTTC.

This clone was recorded a few times. This rearrangement joins TRBV5-4 to TRBJ2-7, with D unresolved. Germline CDR1 and CDR2: SGHNT and YYREEE (reference sequence). Between the trimmed V and J ends, which lost 1 base and 5 bases, there was a span of 13 bases. This CDR3 comprises 14 residues. CDR3 in amino acids: CASSLFPDADEQYF. CDR3 coding DNA: TGTGCCAGCAGCTTGTTTCCGGATGCGGACGAGCAGTACTTC.

The chain has TRBV29-1 and TRBJ1-4; D might be TRBD1 (6 bases). The V end was cut by 0 bases, the J end by 3 bases, with 11 bases between. Germline CDR1 SQVTM, CDR2 ANQGSEA. This CDR3 has 15 residues. This chain's CDR3 is CSVEDQDSPNEKLFF. DNA for the CDR3: TGCAGCGTTGAAGATCAGGACAGCCCTAATGAAAAACTGTTTTTT.

This chain links TRBV29-1 with TRBJ2-1, with D possibly being TRBD1 (6 bases). This CDR3 is 14 amino acids long. Trimming shortened V by 3 bases and J by 5 bases, and 14 bases separated the two germline ends. CDR1 is SQVTM, CDR2 ANQGSEA, per germline. CDR3 in amino acids: CSVDRRGKNNEQFF. The CDR3 DNA reads as TGCAGCGTTGATCGCAGGGGTAAGAACAATGAGCAGTTCTTC.

V gene TRBV29-1 combines with J gene TRBJ2-2; 8 nucleotides agree with TRBD1. V lost 7 bases, J lost 0 bases, and 7 bases stayed unmatched. The V gene's germline CDR1 is SQVTM and CDR2 ANQGSEA. The CDR3 totals 15 residues. This chain's CDR3 is CSATRGQANTGELFF. The CDR3 bases are TGCAGCGCCACGCGGGGACAGGCGAACACCGGGGAGCTGTTTTTT.

The chain is built from TRBV6-6 and TRBJ2-7, with D possibly matching TRBD1 (6 bases). Germline CDR1 is MNHNY and CDR2 is SVGAGI (reference sequence). This CDR3 has 15 amino acids. V lost 0 bases, J lost 2 bases, and 11 bases lay in between. CDR3 coding DNA: TGTGCCAGCAGTTACTCTGGCAGGGGACCCTACGAGCAGTACTTC. It yields the protein CASSYSGRGPYEQYF.

The gene calls are TRBV2 and TRBJ1-6; 7 nucleotides match TRBD1. Looked up from germline, CDR1 is SNHLY and CDR2 is FYNNEI. V was clipped by 4 bases and J by 0 bases; unmatched bases: 6. The CDR3 contains 17 residues. This chain's CDR3 is CASSGGDSYSYNSPLHF. CDR3 sequence (DNA): TGTGCCAGCAGTGGAGGGGACAGTTACTCCTATAATTCACCCCTCCACTTT.

J is TRBJ1-5 and V is TRBV19, with unresolved D. CDR3 length: 16 amino acids. Trimming pared 1 base from V and 3 bases from J, leaving 13 bases between. Germline V gene data show CDR1 as LNHDA and CDR2 as SQIVND (reference sequence). The CDR3 reads CASSIALYTFNQPQHF. The CDR3 DNA reads TGTGCCAGTAGTATAGCCCTCTACACATTCAATCAGCCCCAGCATTTT.

V usage is TRBV29-1 and J usage is TRBJ1-2; possibly TRBD1 for D (5 bases). The CDR3 runs to 11 residues. Trimming removed 2 bases at V and 7 bases at J, with 8 bases between. CDR1 is SQVTM and CDR2 is ANQGSEA in the germline V gene. CDR3 nucleotide sequence: TGCAGCGTTGAAAGTGGGGGTGGCTACACCTTC. This codes for CSVESGGGYTF.

This rearrangement joins TRBV15 to TRBJ1-5; unclear D gene. Trimming shortened V by 0 bases and J by 9 bases, and 15 bases separated the two germline ends. Per the germline V gene, CDR1 is LNHNV and CDR2 is YYDKDF (reference sequence). CDR3 length: 15 residues. The CDR3 spells CATSRDSGRDSPQHF. In DNA form, the CDR3 reads TGTGCCACCAGCAGAGATTCGGGCCGCGATTCGCCCCAGCATTTT.

The V gene is TRBV19, the J gene TRBJ1-2; the D is unclear. Trimming removed 6 bases at V and 4 bases at J, with 12 bases between. CDR3 length: 13 residues. CDR1 is LNHDA, CDR2 SQIVND, per germline (reference sequence). The CDR3: CASRAVVGYGYTF. The CDR3 DNA follows: TGTGCCAGTAGAGCCGTGGTTGGCTATGGCTACACCTTC.

The chain recombines TRBV7-2 with TRBJ1-5; 8 positions match TRBD1. The CDR3 is made up of 14 amino acids. Germline CDR1 and CDR2: SGHTA and FQGNSA. The trim removed 5 bases at V and 5 bases at J, leaving 5 bases unmatched. CDR3 bases: TGTGCCAGCAGCCCTCAGACAGGGGATCAGCCCCAGCATTTT. Protein product: CASSPQTGDQPQHF.

The chain employs TRBV6-5 and TRBJ1-1; TRBD1 matches at 8 bases. The CDR3 extends over 15 amino acids. Per the germline V gene, CDR1 is MNHEY and CDR2 is SVGAGI. V was clipped by 1 base and J by 5 bases; unmatched bases: 6. The CDR3 region has the DNA TGTGCCAGCAGTTACTACGGACAGGGCAAGACTGAAGCTTTCTTT. This gives the protein CASSYYGQGKTEAFF.

V usage is TRBV4-1 and J usage is TRBJ1-1, with a tentative D call TRBD1 (6 bases). The CDR3 runs 15 residues. Trimming took 4 bases from V and 3 from J, leaving 15 bases between them. Per germline, CDR1 MGHRA and CDR2 YSYEKL. CDR3 DNA: TGCGCCAGCAGCCCAACGACAGGCGGGGACACTGAAGCTTTCTTT. This translates into CASSPTTGGDTEAFF.

V and J are TRBV18 and TRBJ2-7; D may be TRBD1 or TRBD2 (5 bases each). V was pared by 2 bases and J by 0 bases, with 5 bases between. Germline V lookup: CDR1 KGHSH, CDR2 LQKENI. This CDR3 has 13 amino acids. The CDR3 DNA reads as TGTGCCAGCTCACCAGGGACCTCCTACGAGCAGTACTTC. Protein product: CASSPGTSYEQYF. The entire variable domain, with the rest obtained from reference TRBV18 and TRBJ2-7, is as follows: NAGVMQNPRHLVRRRGQEARLRCSPMKGHSHVYWYRQLPEEGLKFMVYLQKENIIDESGMPKERFSAEFPKEGPSILRIQQVVRGDSAAYFCASSPGTSYEQYFGPGTRLTVT.

The V and J genes are TRBV5-1 and TRBJ2-7; 10 nucleotides line up with TRBD2. Per the germline V gene, CDR1 is SGHRS and CDR2 is YFSETQ. V gave up 3 bases and J gave up 7 bases; unmatched junction bases: 7. CDR3 length equals 14 residues. In nucleotides, the CDR3 is TGCGCCAGCAGCTCCCCGGGACTAGCGCGGGAGCAGTACTTC. It codes for CASSSPGLAREQYF. The full variable domain, with the rest looked up from reference TRBV5-1 and TRBJ2-7, is KAGVTQTPRYLIKTRGQQVTLSCSPISGHRSVSWYQQTPGQGLQFLFEYFSETQRNKGNFPGRFSGRQFSNSRSEMNVSTLELGDSALYLCASSSPGLAREQYFGPGTRLTVT.

V gene TRBV7-8 combines with J gene TRBJ1-2; D is unresolved. The length of the CDR3 is 15 residues. V was cut by 5 bases and J by 2 bases, with 15 bases left in between. Germline CDR1 and CDR2: SGHVS and FQNEAQ. CDR3 region: CASSPSGVGNYGYTF. CDR3 nucleotides: TGTGCCAGCAGCCCTAGTGGCGTAGGGAACTATGGCTACACCTTC.

This rearrangement joins TRBV6-5 to TRBJ2-1; 8 nucleotides align to TRBD2. J lost 4 bases, V lost 3 bases, and 8 bases had no gene match. Germline V gene sequence: CDR1 MNHEY, CDR2 SVGAGI. The CDR3 length is 16 residues. CDR3 region: CASSYSGLGLYNEQFF. As DNA, the CDR3 is TGTGCCAGCAGTTATTCGGGACTAGGTCTATACAATGAGCAGTTCTTC.

This sequence joins TRBV7-9 and TRBJ1-6; D is unclear. Germline lookup yields CDR1 SEHNR and CDR2 FQNEAQ (reference sequence). V lost 1 base to trimming and J lost 6 bases, with 13 bases between them. The length of the CDR3 is 16 residues. The CDR3 DNA sequence: TGTGCCAGCAGCTTAGTTCGAGGGCTAGGTAATTCACCCCTCCACTTT. Translating gives CASSLVRGLGNSPLHF.

This clone was detected a few times. The identical CDR3 is also encoded by other nucleotide sequences in the sample. The chain employs TRBV19 and TRBJ2-7, with 8 bases that match TRBD1. Unmatched junction bases numbered 8, after V lost 7 bases and J lost 6 bases. Germline CDR1 LNHDA, CDR2 SQIVND (reference sequence). The CDR3 totals 13 residues. CDR3 sequence reads: CASNPGQGGEQYF. The DNA of the CDR3 is TGTGCCAGTAACCCCGGACAGGGCGGCGAGCAGTACTTC.